A single sample gave rise to the 26 T cell receptor beta chains below, sequenced in a study of PD-L1 blockade in urothelial cancer. Generated by immunoSEQ multiplex PCR, the TCRdb table keeps only in-frame clones and is missing some. The table includes about 95,000 clones, roughly 84% detected once. Time point reported: pretreatment peripheral blood. The sample in question was PBMCs, obtained around atezolizumab (anti-PD-L1) treatment. The receptors were sampled from a man in his fifties or sixties with urothelial cancer.

The chain is built from TRBV6-5 and TRBJ1-2, with D tentatively TRBD1 (5 bases). Germline lookup yields CDR1 MNHEY and CDR2 SVGAGI. The germline V and J ends were trimmed by 2 bases and 0 bases, with 7 bases remaining between them. This CDR3 comprises 14 residues. The CDR3 region is CASSYKGPNYGYTF. The DNA for the CDR3 is TGTGCCAGCAGTTACAAGGGGCCTAACTATGGCTACACCTTC.

This clone showed up just once. V and J are TRBV5-1 and TRBJ1-2; 9 positions agree with TRBD1. The CDR3 totals 15 residues. Germline V gene sequence: CDR1 SGHRS, CDR2 YFSETQ. The V segment lost 1 base and the J segment 4 bases; nucleotides outside the gene matches: 5. The CDR3, as DNA: TGCGCCAGCAGCTTGATCCGGGACAGGGCCTATGGCTACACCTTC. Translated, it gives CASSLIRDRAYGYTF.

The chain recombines TRBV28 with TRBJ1-1; TRBD1 matches at 9 bases. Germline assignment: CDR1 MDHEN and CDR2 SYDVKM. Trimming removed 5 bases from V and 2 bases from J; junction bases left unmatched: 3. The CDR3 is made up of 14 amino acids. CDR3 sequence: CASSPTGGNTEAFF. CDR3 coding DNA: TGTGCCAGCAGTCCTACAGGGGGCAACACTGAAGCTTTCTTT.

This chain links TRBV13 with TRBJ2-7; no definite D call. The germline V gene has CDR1 PRHDT and CDR2 FYEKMQ (reference sequence). This CDR3 comprises 13 residues. V was trimmed by 0 bases and J by 3 bases, leaving 6 bases between them. CDR3 protein: CASSLGADYEQYF. The CDR3, as DNA: TGTGCCAGCAGCTTAGGGGCAGACTACGAGCAGTACTTC.

The chain couples TRBV6-5 to TRBJ1-6; TRBD1 might be the D (5 bases). The CDR3 totals 16 residues. The V gene's germline CDR1 is MNHEY and CDR2 SVGAGI. Trimming removed 4 bases from V and 7 bases from J, with 17 bases in between. CDR3 sequence: CASSSSGAIRNSPLHF. The CDR3 bases are TGTGCCAGCAGTTCTTCTGGGGCAATTCGGAATTCACCCCTCCACTTT.

This chain links TRBV7-6 with TRBJ2-3; TRBD2 agrees at 9 bases. V dropped 0 bases and J dropped 6; count of bases not matched to a gene: 7. This CDR3 is 16 amino acids long. The germline CDR1 and CDR2 sequences are SGHVS and FNYEAQ. CDR3 sequence (DNA): TGTGCCAGCAGCTTAGCGGCGGGAGGGTATTTGGATACGCAGTATTTT. Amino acid sequence: CASSLAAGGYLDTQYF.

The chain has TRBV7-9 and TRBJ1-2; possibly TRBD1 for D (5 bases). Germline CDR1 is SEHNR and CDR2 is FQNEAQ (reference sequence). The germline V and J ends were trimmed by 6 bases and 5 bases, with 13 bases remaining between them. The CDR3 is made up of 13 amino acids. Here the CDR3 DNA reads TGTGCCAGCAGTCTAGGGGCTCTATATGGCTACACCTTC. This translates into CASSLGALYGYTF.

CDR3 bases: TGTGCCAGCAGCTTAGCCGGGACTAGCGGGTCCCCTCCCACAGATACGCAGTATTTT. Its translation: CASSLAGTSGSPPTDTQYF. The rearrangement joins TRBV7-2 to TRBJ2-3; the match to TRBD2 covers 12 bases. Germline V gives CDR1 SGHTA, CDR2 FQGNSA. The CDR3 is 19 amino acids. The V gene end was trimmed by 0 bases and the J gene end by 2 bases; junction bases not matched to a gene: 9.

The V gene is TRBV4-1, the J gene TRBJ1-2, with 9 bases aligning to TRBD1. This CDR3 spans 15 amino acids. The junction had 10 bases not matched to a gene; V was cut back by 7 bases and J by 4 bases. CDR1 MGHRA and CDR2 YSYEKL come from the germline V gene. The CDR3 here is CASTPPGQGSYGYTF. CDR3 sequence (DNA): TGCGCCAGCACCCCCCCGGGACAGGGAAGCTATGGCTACACCTTC.

The J gene is TRBJ1-6, the V gene TRBV11-2, with D tentatively TRBD1 (6 bases). V was cut by 2 bases and J by 8 bases, with 13 bases left in between. Germline V gene sequence: CDR1 SGHAT, CDR2 FQNNGV. The CDR3 is made up of 15 amino acids. The CDR3 DNA follows: TGTGCCAGCAGCTTATCAGGGGCCGGGGATTCACCCCTCCACTTT. Translating gives CASSLSGAGDSPLHF.

This clone was observed a single time. The V gene is TRBV5-4, the J gene TRBJ2-7; tentative D call: TRBD2 (5 bases). The CDR3 totals 14 residues. Germline CDR1 reads SGHNT; CDR2 reads YYREEE (reference sequence). V lost 4 bases, J lost 0 bases, and 11 bases lay in between. The CDR3 nucleotides read TGTGCCAGCAGCCTCGAGGGTGCCTCCTACGAGCAGTACTTC. Its translation: CASSLEGASYEQYF.

V usage is TRBV9 and J usage is TRBJ2-4, with 8 bases lining up with TRBD2. Germline V gives CDR1 SGDLS, CDR2 YYNGEE. Unmatched junction bases numbered 5, after V lost 0 bases and J lost 12 bases. The CDR3 totals 13 residues. The chain's CDR3 is CASSVAGGDDQYF. The CDR3 DNA is TGTGCCAGCAGCGTAGCGGGGGGGGACGATCAGTACTTC.

This chain links TRBV18 with TRBJ2-7; the match to TRBD1 covers 10 bases. Germline V gene data show CDR1 as KGHSH and CDR2 as LQKENI. The ends lost 3 bases at V and 1 base at J; junction bases unmatched: 9. This CDR3 has 17 amino acids. DNA of the CDR3: TGTGCCAGCTCACCTAACAGCAGGACAGGGGGATCCTACGAGCAGTACTTC. This encodes CASSPNSRTGGSYEQYF.

The chain is built from TRBV13 and TRBJ2-7; 10 nucleotides line up with TRBD2. The CDR3 length is 17 residues. V was clipped by 0 bases and J by 7 bases; unmatched bases: 12. CDR1 PRHDT and CDR2 FYEKMQ come from the germline V gene (reference sequence). The CDR3 nucleotides read TGTGCCAGCAGCTTAGGGGGTAGCGGGGGGCTCCCGGGAGAGCAGTACTTC. This codes for CASSLGGSGGLPGEQYF.

This chain joins TRBV6-5 and TRBJ1-2; TRBD1 might be the D (6 bases). V was pared by 5 bases and J by 5 bases, with 15 bases between. Germline V gene data show CDR1 as MNHEY and CDR2 as SVGAGI. The CDR3 runs to 14 residues. The CDR3 loop is CASSRQVRDYGYTF. The CDR3 DNA sequence: TGTGCCAGCAGTCGACAGGTCAGGGATTATGGCTACACCTTC.

The sample holds one count of this clone. The chain carries TRBV18 and TRBJ2-1; 9 nucleotides agree with TRBD1. This CDR3 spans 16 amino acids. After removal of 3 bases from V and 4 bases from J, the junction contained 7 bases not matched to a gene. The germline CDR1 and CDR2 sequences are KGHSH and LQKENI. The CDR3 DNA reads TGTGCCAGCTCACCTTTCCGGGACAGGGTATACAATGAGCAGTTCTTC. This codes for CASSPFRDRVYNEQFF. The full variable domain, completed using reference TRBV18 and TRBJ2-1, is NAGVMQNPRHLVRRRGQEARLRCSPMKGHSHVYWYRQLPEEGLKFMVYLQKENIIDESGMPKERFSAEFPKEGPSILRIQQVVRGDSAAYFCASSPFRDRVYNEQFFGPGTRLTVL.

In regard to this clone: The same CDR3 can be traced to other DNA sequences in this sample. The chain joins TRBV6-5 to TRBJ1-1; no firm D call. Germline-derived CDR1 and CDR2 are MNHEY and SVGAGI. The CDR3 totals 13 residues. Trimming pared 0 bases from V and 5 bases from J, leaving 7 bases between. The CDR3 region has the DNA TGTGCCAGCAGTTACTCGGGCGGGACTGAAGCTTTCTTT. Its translation: CASSYSGGTEAFF.

The rearrangement links TRBV2 to TRBJ1-2; D may be TRBD1 (6 bases). The CDR3 runs to 13 residues. Germline-derived CDR1 and CDR2 are SNHLY and FYNNEI. V lost 5 bases, J lost 7 bases, and 14 bases lay in between. The CDR3 DNA is TGTGCCAGCAGTACAGGGTCTTCTAGTGGCTACACCTTC. It translates to CASSTGSSSGYTF.

The genes are TRBV19 and TRBJ2-2; D gene unclear. The CDR3 spans 13 residues. Per the germline V gene, CDR1 is LNHDA and CDR2 is SQIVND (reference sequence). Trimming took 6 bases from V and 7 from J, leaving 12 bases between them. CDR3 in DNA: TGTGCCAGTAGAGACGGGTACGGCGGGGAGCTGTTTTTT. Encoded protein: CASRDGYGGELFF.

This clone was picked up many times. This chain joins TRBV7-3 and TRBJ2-5; TRBD1 is a possible D gene (6 bases). Per germline, CDR1 SGHTA and CDR2 FQGTGA. The CDR3 is made up of 14 amino acids. V lost 5 bases to trimming and J lost 4 bases, with 14 bases between them. The DNA for the CDR3 is TGTGCCAGCAGCCCCGGGGACATGAGAGAGACCCAGTACTTC. It is translated as CASSPGDMRETQYF.

The chain joins TRBV6-1 to TRBJ1-1; 7 bases map to TRBD1. There are 13 residues in the CDR3. Unmatched junction bases numbered 1, after V lost 5 bases and J lost 1 base. Germline V gene sequence: CDR1 MNHNS, CDR2 SASEGT. For the CDR3, the DNA is TGTGCCAGCAGTAGGACAGGGAACACTGAAGCTTTCTTT. Translating gives CASSRTGNTEAFF.

The V and J genes are TRBV27 and TRBJ1-3, with 8 bases fitting TRBD1. J gave up 7 bases and V 2 bases, and 7 bases lay outside the gene matches. CDR3 length: 15 amino acids. CDR1 and CDR2 from the germline V gene are MNHEY and SMNVEV (reference sequence). The CDR3 reads CASSLQGAVGNTIYF. DNA of the CDR3: TGTGCCAGCAGTTTACAGGGGGCTGTTGGGAACACCATATATTTT.

The rearrangement joins TRBV7-3 to TRBJ2-7; 14 positions agree with TRBD2. The CDR3 sequence is 17 residues long. Germline V gene data show CDR1 as SGHTA and CDR2 as FQGTGA. After removal of 1 base from V and 5 bases from J, the junction contained 7 bases not matched to a gene. DNA of the CDR3: TGTGCCAGCAGCTTAATGGGGGGACTAGCGGGAGTAGACGAGCAGTACTTC. Residues: CASSLMGGLAGVDEQYF.

The rearrangement links TRBV6-1 to TRBJ2-3; TRBD2 matches 9 bases. Germline V CDR1 and CDR2: MNHNS, SASEGT. This CDR3 contains 15 residues. The V and J ends lost 6 bases and 4 bases, in that order; junction bases with no gene match: 8. CDR3 DNA sequence: TGTGCCAGCAGCGGAAGCGGGGGGCGGGCAGATACGCAGTATTTT. Its protein product is CASSGSGGRADTQYF.

This rearrangement joins TRBV7-6 to TRBJ2-1; 7 bases map to TRBD1. Unmatched junction bases numbered 10, after V lost 6 bases and J lost 8 bases. The germline CDR1 and CDR2 sequences are SGHVS and FNYEAQ. The CDR3 length is 14 residues. The CDR3 sequence: CASSWGQKGDEQFF. In nucleotides, the CDR3 is TGTGCCAGCAGTTGGGGACAGAAAGGGGATGAGCAGTTCTTC.

This chain joins TRBV5-1 and TRBJ2-1, with D possibly being TRBD2 (6 bases). The CDR3 covers 15 residues. Germline CDR1 and CDR2: SGHRS and YFSETQ. V was pared by 2 bases and J by 15 bases, with 24 bases between. In DNA, the CDR3 is TGCGCCAGCAGCTTAGACGGCTACCGGGACTCCGGCCCGTTCTTC. Translating gives CASSLDGYRDSGPFF.